Each of the 24 T cell receptor beta chains below was sequenced from the same sample in a study of vaccination and CD4 T cells after COVID-19 (dated 2022 in TCRdb). The sample's treatment or condition label, decoded: approximately 10-day PBMC culture with coronavirus spike peptide pools or control peptides (ViraFEST assay). The library was built by means of PCR. Instrument on record: Illumina iSeq 100. At the Johns Hopkins FTIC core, DNA from the cultured CD4+ T cells underwent TCR sequencing with the Oncomine TCR Beta short-read assay. The public sequencing data were trimmed at Q25 with fastp and processed into clonotypes with MiXCR by TCRdb, which kept only in-frame beta chains. Rows are unified per CDR3 protein, each entry keeping the most common DNA and genes. This sample comprises some 11,000 distinct CDR3 sequences, roughly 21% of them detected only once. The ten most abundant clones make up about 13% of the sample.

Their specific antigens are unknown. The material sequenced was CD4+ T cells from blood, cultured in vitro, taken before SARS-CoV-2 vaccination. The receptors shown here come from a human donor who received a COVID-19 vaccine.

The chain combines TRBV4-1 with TRBJ2-7, with 14 bases aligning to TRBD2. Trimming removed 1 base from V and 5 bases from J; junction bases left unmatched: 10. This CDR3 contains 18 residues. From germline, CDR1 is MGHRA and CDR2 YSYEKL. CDR3 sequence (DNA): TGCGCCAGCAGCCAAGCAGCCGGGACTAGCGGGGGAACCCACGAGCAGTACTTC. Translation gives CASSQAAGTSGGTHEQYF.

This clonotype has just a few counts. The rearrangement uses TRBV10-1 and TRBJ2-1; TRBD2 matches at 14 bases. With 0 bases clipped from V and 0 bases from J, the junction kept 4 bases outside the gene matches. The V gene's germline CDR1 is WNHNN and CDR2 SYGVQD (reference sequence). CDR3 length: 19 residues. The CDR3 loop reads CASSESGLAGGYSYNEQFF. The CDR3, as DNA: TGCGCCAGCAGTGAGTCAGGACTAGCGGGGGGCTACTCCTACAATGAGCAGTTCTTC.

This clonotype has a handful of counts. The chain employs TRBV25-1 and TRBJ1-6, with 9 positions matching TRBD1. CDR3 length: 20 amino acids. The ends lost 1 base at V and 7 bases at J; junction bases unmatched: 17. The germline CDR1 and CDR2 sequences are MGHDK and SYGVNS. DNA for the CDR3: TGTGCCAGCAGTGAATTTTCAGAATCTGGACAGGGGCTGCGGAATTCACCCCTCCACTTT. It codes for CASSEFSESGQGLRNSPLHF.

This clonotype was seen more than once but under ten times. This chain joins TRBV11-2 and TRBJ2-7; tentative D call: TRBD1 (5 bases). The germline V gene encodes CDR1 SGHAT and CDR2 FQNNGV. With 3 bases removed from V and 6 bases from J, the gap between germline ends came to 15 bases. The CDR3 loop spans 14 amino acids. The CDR3 reads CASSLSRVVVEQYF. The DNA of the CDR3 is TGTGCCAGCAGCTTGTCCAGGGTAGTGGTCGAGCAGTACTTC.

This clonotype was observed a handful of times. The chain employs TRBV19 and TRBJ1-5; D gene unclear. Germline values: CDR1 LNHDA, CDR2 SQIVND (reference sequence). V was cut by 5 bases and J by 7 bases, with 12 bases left in between. The CDR3 spans 13 residues. The CDR3 here is CASSGSLAQPQHF. The CDR3 region has the DNA TGTGCCAGTAGTGGAAGCCTCGCCCAGCCCCAGCATTTT.

V is TRBV30 and J is TRBJ1-2; 8 nucleotides align to TRBD1. The CDR3 contains 13 residues. Germline CDR1 and CDR2: GTSNPN and SVGIG (reference sequence). The V segment lost 8 bases and the J segment 3 bases; nucleotides outside the gene matches: 8. The DNA for the CDR3 is TGTGCCACCTCTGGACAGGGTTACTATGGCTACACCTTC. It specifies CATSGQGYYGYTF.

This sequence joins TRBV7-2 and TRBJ2-7, with 7 bases fitting TRBD2. The CDR3 has 14 amino acids. Germline loops: CDR1 SGHTA, CDR2 FQGNSA. With 5 bases clipped from V and 4 bases from J, the junction kept 8 bases outside the gene matches. The CDR3 DNA sequence: TGTGCCAGCAGCCTGGGGGGGACGCGGTACGAGCAGTACTTC. As protein: CASSLGGTRYEQYF.

The rearrangement links TRBV19 to TRBJ1-5; D remains ambiguous. The V gene lost 5 bases and the J gene lost 5 bases, with 7 bases spanning the gap. The CDR3 is 12 residues long. From germline, CDR1 is LNHDA and CDR2 SQIVND (reference sequence). The CDR3 region has the DNA TGTGCCAGTAGTGAGAATTATCAGCCCCAGCATTTT. The encoded protein is CASSENYQPQHF.

This clonotype was seen a few times. The CDR3 reads CASSLNYGYTF. CDR3 nucleotide sequence: TGTGCCAGCAGCTTGAACTATGGCTACACCTTC. The V and J genes are TRBV7-2 and TRBJ1-2; D is unresolved. The CDR3 totals 11 residues. V lost 3 bases and J lost 2, with 1 base in between. Germline V CDR1 and CDR2: SGHTA, FQGNSA.

The gene calls are TRBV12-3 or TRBV12-4 and TRBJ2-1; TRBD2 matches 7 bases. The CDR3 contains 15 residues. V shed 1 base and J 4 bases; nucleotides not matched to a gene: 4. The CDR3 loop is CASSLGAGRYNEQFF. CDR3 DNA: TGTGCCAGCAGTTTAGGAGCGGGGCGTTACAATGAGCAGTTCTTC.

This clonotype was counted a few times. The V and J genes are TRBV2 and TRBJ1-1; D unresolved. V lost 3 bases to trimming and J lost 1 base, with 15 bases between them. The CDR3 is 16 amino acids. Germline assignment: CDR1 SNHLY and CDR2 FYNNEI. The CDR3 region is CASSEWTLTGNTEAFF. The CDR3 DNA reads TGTGCCAGCAGTGAGTGGACCCTGACGGGGAACACTGAAGCTTTCTTT.

On this clonotype itself: The junction does not match germline at one end; this may be a read error. This chain uses TRBV20-1 with TRBJ1-1, with TRBD1 identical over 8 bases. The CDR3 runs 13 residues. The V gene's germline CDR1 is DFQATT and CDR2 SNEGSKA (reference sequence). The chain's CDR3 is CSARSDRDTEALF. In DNA, the CDR3 is TGCAGTGCTAGATCGGACAGGGACACTGAAGCTCTCTTT.

The chain carries TRBV7-9 and TRBJ2-2; no clear D. Germline V lookup: CDR1 SEHNR, CDR2 FQNEAQ (reference sequence). V was pared by 5 bases and J by 8 bases, with 18 bases between. The CDR3 runs to 15 residues. The CDR3 bases are TGTGCCAGCAGCCACTTTCCCTTCGGGCGAGGGGAGCTGTTTTTT. Protein: CASSHFPFGRGELFF. The complete variable domain, with remaining parts taken from reference TRBV7-9 and TRBJ2-2, reads DTGVSQNPRHKITKRGQNVTFRCDPISEHNRLYWYRQTLGQGPEFLTYFQNEAQLEKSRLLSDRFSAERPKGSFSTLEIQRTEQGDSAMYLCASSHFPFGRGELFFGEGSRLTVL.

This clonotype was seen a few times. The chain employs TRBV10-1 and TRBJ2-3; D gene uncertain. V lost 3 bases, J lost 2 bases, and 9 bases lay in between. Germline V CDR1 and CDR2: WNHNN, SYGVQD (reference sequence). This CDR3 has 14 residues. The CDR3 protein is CASSEGGDTDTQYF. The CDR3 nucleotides read TGCGCCAGCAGTGAAGGCGGTGACACAGATACGCAGTATTTT.

This chain joins TRBV12-3 or TRBV12-4 and TRBJ1-1; TRBD1 might be the D (5 bases). This CDR3 has 14 amino acids. Trimming removed 6 bases from V and 7 bases from J, with 18 bases in between. CDR3 DNA: TGTGCCAGCAGATGGAGCCCCCAGGGTAGTGAAGCTTTCTTT. Translating it yields CASRWSPQGSEAFF.

This clonotype turned up a few times. The chain uses TRBV19 and TRBJ1-2; D perhaps matches TRBD1 (5 bases). The V gene's germline CDR1 is LNHDA and CDR2 SQIVND (reference sequence). Trimming took off 3 bases at V and 4 bases at J, with 9 bases between the two ends. This CDR3 contains 13 residues. The CDR3 spells CASSINRPYGYTF. In DNA, the CDR3 is TGTGCCAGTAGTATTAACAGGCCCTATGGCTACACCTTC.

CDR3 sequence reads: CASSQGKGSPLHF. DNA of the CDR3: TGTGCCAGCTCACAGGGGAAAGGTTCACCCCTCCACTTT. This chain joins TRBV18 and TRBJ1-6, with D perhaps matching TRBD1 (5 bases). Germline V gene sequence: CDR1 KGHSH, CDR2 LQKENI. The CDR3 extends over 13 amino acids. With 4 bases removed from V and 9 bases from J, the gap between germline ends came to 10 bases.

This clonotype was counted between two and nine times. The rearrangement links TRBV7-2 to TRBJ2-3, with 11 bases matching TRBD2. The V gene's germline CDR1 is SGHTA and CDR2 FQGNSA. The CDR3 loop spans 16 amino acids. Unmatched junction bases numbered 7, after V lost 5 bases and J lost 3 bases. CDR3 amino acids: CASSLLAGGPTDTQYF. CDR3 DNA: TGTGCCAGCAGCCTATTAGCGGGGGGGCCGACAGATACGCAGTATTTT.

The chain couples TRBV5-1 to TRBJ2-7, with TRBD1 matching over 9 bases. This CDR3 has 17 residues. V lost 1 base to trimming and J lost 4 bases; unmatched junction nucleotides: 12. CDR1 is SGHRS and CDR2 is YFSETQ in the germline V gene. The CDR3 spells CASSLPATGGYLYEQYF. For the CDR3, the DNA is TGCGCCAGCAGCTTGCCCGCTACAGGGGGCTACCTTTACGAGCAGTACTTC.

This clonotype was seen a few times. CDR3 coding DNA: TGCGCCAGCAGCCAAGATGGGGGCAGGGTCGGAGATCAGCCCCAGCATTTT. It translates to CASSQDGGRVGDQPQHF. The chain carries TRBV4-1 and TRBJ1-5; D is perhaps TRBD1 (6 bases). V was shortened by 0 bases and J by 5 bases, with 17 bases between the two germline ends. From germline, CDR1 is MGHRA and CDR2 YSYEKL. The CDR3 covers 17 residues.

This chain joins TRBV30 and TRBJ1-2; the D gene is possibly TRBD1 (5 bases). V shed 0 bases and J shed 4 bases, with 9 bases lying between them. The CDR3 spans 13 residues. Germline V gene data show CDR1 as GTSNPN and CDR2 as SVGIG (reference sequence). The CDR3 region has the DNA TGTGCCTGGAGTGTACGGGGACCCTATGGCTACACCTTC. Its translation: CAWSVRGPYGYTF.

This clonotype was counted a few times. The chain uses TRBV20-1 and TRBJ2-5; 14 bases match TRBD2. In germline, CDR1 is DFQATT, CDR2 SNEGSKA (reference sequence). CDR3 size: 16 residues. Trimming took 6 bases from V and 5 from J; bases not matched to a gene: 11. The CDR3: CSASPGLAGAGETQYF. As DNA, the CDR3 is TGCAGTGCGTCTCCGGGACTAGCGGGGGCGGGGGAGACCCAGTACTTC.

This clonotype occurred a few times. V is TRBV6-4 and J is TRBJ1-2; D call uncertain. Trimming cost V 4 bases and J 8 bases, with 14 bases left between them. This CDR3 contains 13 residues. Per germline, CDR1 MRHNA and CDR2 SNTAGT. CDR3 residues: CASSVNPLEGYTF. In nucleotides, the CDR3 is TGTGCCAGCAGTGTTAATCCTCTAGAGGGCTACACCTTC.

As concerns this clonotype: It may be a read error: a sequence one base away is much more abundant. The V and J genes are TRBV19 and TRBJ1-2; TRBD1 matches at 7 bases. V lost 5 bases to trimming and J lost 5 bases; unmatched junction nucleotides: 11. The germline gives CDR1 LNHDA, CDR2 SQIVND (reference sequence). CDR3 length equals 15 residues. The CDR3 nucleotides read TGTGCCAGTAGTGTGACCGAGACAGGGACATATGGCTACACCTTC. As protein: CASSVTETGTYGYTF.